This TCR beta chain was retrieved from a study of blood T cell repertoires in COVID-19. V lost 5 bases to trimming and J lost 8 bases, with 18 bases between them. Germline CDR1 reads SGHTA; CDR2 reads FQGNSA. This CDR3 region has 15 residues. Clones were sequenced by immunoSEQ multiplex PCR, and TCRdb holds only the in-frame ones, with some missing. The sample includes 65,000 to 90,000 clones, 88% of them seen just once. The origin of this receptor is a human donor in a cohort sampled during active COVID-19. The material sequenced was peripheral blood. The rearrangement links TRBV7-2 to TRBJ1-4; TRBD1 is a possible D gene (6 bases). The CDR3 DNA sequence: TGTGCCAGCAGCCATGTTTGGGGGCTGGGCGAAAAACTGTTTTTT. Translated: CASSHVWGLGEKLFF. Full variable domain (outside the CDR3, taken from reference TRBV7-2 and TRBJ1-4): GAGVSQSPSNKVTEKGKDVELRCDPISGHTALYWYRQSLGQGLEFLIYFQGNSAPDKSGLPSDRFSAERTGGSVSTLTIQRTQQEDSAVYLCASSHVWGLGEKLFFGSGTQLSVL.